Here is one TCR beta chain with its context. This specimen comes from a study of control samples from healthy donors and cancer patients. Assay: immunoSEQ multiplex PCR; the TCRdb copy retains only in-frame clones and omits some. The sample contains about 170,000 clones, 91% of which appear only once. Germline CDR1 KGHSH, CDR2 LQKENI. The CDR3 totals 12 residues. V lost 1 base and J 7 bases, leaving 5 bases between the germline ends. This TCR derives from a woman in her 30s in good health. The V and J genes are TRBV18 and TRBJ1-5, with D unresolved. The sample consisted of blood. CDR3 sequence: CASSPQGQPQHF. The CDR3 nucleotides are TGTGCCAGCTCACCACAGGGCCAGCCCCAGCATTTT.